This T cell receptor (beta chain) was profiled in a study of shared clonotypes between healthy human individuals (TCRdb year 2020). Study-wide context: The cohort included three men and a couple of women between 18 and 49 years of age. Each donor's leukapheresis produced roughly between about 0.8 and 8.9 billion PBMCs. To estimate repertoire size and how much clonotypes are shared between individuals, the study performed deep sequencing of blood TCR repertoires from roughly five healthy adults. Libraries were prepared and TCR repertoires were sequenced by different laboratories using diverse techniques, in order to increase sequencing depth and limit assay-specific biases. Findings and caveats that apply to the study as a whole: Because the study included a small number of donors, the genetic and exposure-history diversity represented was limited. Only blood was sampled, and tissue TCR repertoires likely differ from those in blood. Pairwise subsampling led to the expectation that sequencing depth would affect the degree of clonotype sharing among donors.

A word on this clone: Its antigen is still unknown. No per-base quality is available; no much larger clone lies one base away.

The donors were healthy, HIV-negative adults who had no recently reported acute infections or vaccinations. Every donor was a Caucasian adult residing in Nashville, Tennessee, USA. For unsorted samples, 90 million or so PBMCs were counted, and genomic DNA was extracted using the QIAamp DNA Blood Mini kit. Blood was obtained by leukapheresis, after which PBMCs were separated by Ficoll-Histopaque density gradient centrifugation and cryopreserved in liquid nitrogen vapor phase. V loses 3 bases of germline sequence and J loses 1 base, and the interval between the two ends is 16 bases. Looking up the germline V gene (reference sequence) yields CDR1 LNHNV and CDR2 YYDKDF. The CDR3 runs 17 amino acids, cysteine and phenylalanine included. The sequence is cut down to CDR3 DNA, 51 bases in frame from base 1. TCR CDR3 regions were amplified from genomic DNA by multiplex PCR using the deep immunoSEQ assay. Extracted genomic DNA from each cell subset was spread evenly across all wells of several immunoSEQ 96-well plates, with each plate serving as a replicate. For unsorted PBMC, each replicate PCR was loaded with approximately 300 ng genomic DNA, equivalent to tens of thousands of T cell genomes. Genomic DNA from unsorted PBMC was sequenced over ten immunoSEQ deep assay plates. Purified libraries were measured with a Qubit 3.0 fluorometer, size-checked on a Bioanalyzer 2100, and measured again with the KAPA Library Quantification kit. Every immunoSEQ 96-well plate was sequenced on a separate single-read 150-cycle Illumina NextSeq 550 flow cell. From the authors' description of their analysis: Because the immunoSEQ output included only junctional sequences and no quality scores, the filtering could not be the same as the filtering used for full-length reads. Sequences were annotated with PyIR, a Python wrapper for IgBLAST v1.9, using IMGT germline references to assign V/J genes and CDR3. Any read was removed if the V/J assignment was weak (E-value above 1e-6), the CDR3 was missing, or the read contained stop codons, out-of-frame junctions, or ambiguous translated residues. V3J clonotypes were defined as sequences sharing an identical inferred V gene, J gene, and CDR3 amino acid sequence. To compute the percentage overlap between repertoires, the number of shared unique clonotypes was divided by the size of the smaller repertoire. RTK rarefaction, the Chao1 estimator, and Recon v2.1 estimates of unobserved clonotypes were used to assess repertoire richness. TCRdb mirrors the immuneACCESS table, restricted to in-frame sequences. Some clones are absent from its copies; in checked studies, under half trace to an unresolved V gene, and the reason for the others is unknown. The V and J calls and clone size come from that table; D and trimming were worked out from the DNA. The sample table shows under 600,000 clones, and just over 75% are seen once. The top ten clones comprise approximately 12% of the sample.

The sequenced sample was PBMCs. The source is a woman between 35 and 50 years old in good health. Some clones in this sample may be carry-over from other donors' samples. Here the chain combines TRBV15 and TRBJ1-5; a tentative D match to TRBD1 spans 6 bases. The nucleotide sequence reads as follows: TGTGCCACCAGCAGGAGGGCGGGGGCCGGGAGCAATCAGCCCCAGCATTTT. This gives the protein CATSRRAGAGSNQPQHF.